A selection of T cell receptor beta chains follows, all from one sample in a study of T cell repertoires in cytomegalovirus infection. Their specific antigens are unknown. TCRdb used MiXCR to reprocess the reads, holding one entry per CDR3 protein. The table has approximately 1,000,000 distinct CDR3 sequences, 31% seen once. The sample was cultured CD8+ T cells from PBMCs, taken from culture after CMV antigen stimulation. These receptors were collected from a human donor in good health (CMV status not recorded). Some clones in this sample may be carry-over from other donors' samples. The CDR3 runs from the conserved cysteine through the conserved F or W. A D gene is named only where the DNA matches it firmly. Size is omitted from some rows. Given values are once, few, many or a class for expanded clones.

v_call,j_call,clone_size,d_call,cdr3_aa,cdr3_nt
TRBV6-5,TRBJ2-7,-,-,CASSQNGDYEQYF,TGTGCCAGCAGTCAAAACGGGGACTACGAGCAGTACTTC
TRBV7-9,TRBJ1-3,few,-,CASSLLGRTISGNTIYF,TGTGCCAGCAGCCTGCTGGGCAGGACTATCTCTGGAAACACCATATATTTT
TRBV25-1,TRBJ2-4,-,TRBD1,CVSSEPGQGNIQYF,TGTGTCAGCAGTGAACCGGGACAGGGAAACATTCAGTACTTC
TRBV12-3/TRBV12-4,TRBJ1-2,-,-,CASSPTAYYGYTF,TGTGCCAGCAGTCCCACGGCGTACTATGGCTACACCTTC
TRBV2,TRBJ2-1,-,-,CASQDTTPYNEQFF,TGTGCCAGCCAGGATACCACCCCCTACAATGAGCAGTTCTTC
TRBV23-1,TRBJ2-2,few,-,CASSQSQGERGKANTGELFF,TGCGCCAGCAGTCAATCACAGGGCGAACGAGGCAAAGCGAACACCGGGGAGCTGTTTTTT
TRBV9,TRBJ2-1,-,TRBD2,CASSVAGGVNEQFF,TGTGCCAGCAGCGTAGCGGGGGGGGTCAATGAGCAGTTCTTC
TRBV13,TRBJ1-6,-,-,CASSLGVVSYNSPLHF,TGTGCCAGCAGCTTAGGGGTGGTCTCCTATAATTCACCCCTCCACTTT
TRBV7-2,TRBJ2-3,many,TRBD1,CASSPQIGGTGRTDTQYF,TGTGCCAGCAGCCCCCAAATAGGAGGGACAGGGAGAACAGATACGCAGTATTTT
TRBV6-6,TRBJ2-1,-,-,CASGDGYNNEQFF,TGTGCCAGCGGGGACGGGTACAACAATGAGCAGTTCTTC
TRBV6-2/TRBV6-3,TRBJ1-1,few,-,CASSLVQSGERGLRTEAFF,TGTGCCAGCAGTTTAGTGCAGTCGGGGGAACGAGGGTTGAGGACTGAAGCTTTCTTT
TRBV7-2,TRBJ2-1,many,TRBD1,CASSLTGDRANEQFF,TGTGCCAGCAGCTTAACCGGGGACAGGGCGAATGAGCAGTTCTTC
TRBV7-9,TRBJ1-2,few,-,CASSSRGPLRDGYTF,TGTGCCAGCAGCTCCCGGGGGCCCCTAAGAGATGGCTACACCTTC
TRBV5-5,TRBJ1-6,few,TRBD1,CASSLDLTGWLQGSSPLHF,TGTGCCAGCAGCTTAGACTTGACAGGGTGGCTCCAGGGAAGTTCACCCCTCCACTTT
TRBV7-3,TRBJ2-1,-,TRBD2,CASSRGGGGLYNEQFF,TGTGCCAGCAGCCGCGGCGGGGGTGGGTTATACAATGAGCAGTTCTTC
TRBV7-4,TRBJ2-1,-,TRBD1,CASSSRTGGRHDEQFF,TGTGCCAGCAGCTCTCGGACAGGGGGAAGGCACGATGAGCAGTTCTTC
TRBV2,TRBJ2-1,-,-,CASSIQFF,TGTGCCAGCTCAATCCAGTTCTTC
TRBV25-1,TRBJ2-5,once,TRBD1,CASADRGPPETQYF,TGTGCCAGCGCCGACAGGGGCCCGCCCGAGACCCAGTACTTC
TRBV15,TRBJ2-2,few,TRBD2,CATSRDLQRGTNTGELFF,TGTGCCACCAGCAGAGATCTCCAGCGGGGGACAAACACCGGGGAGCTGTTTTTT
TRBV20-1,TRBJ2-7,-,-,CSARPGGVEQYF,TGCAGTGCTAGACCAGGCGGGGTTGAGCAGTACTTC
TRBV19,TRBJ1-5,-,TRBD1,CASSMAGGGNQPQHF,TGTGCCAGTAGTATGGCAGGGGGTGGCAATCAGCCCCAGCATTTT
TRBV10-2,TRBJ1-2,few,-,CASRPPGFFGYTF,TGCGCCAGCAGACCACCAGGGTTTTTTGGCTACACCTTC
TRBV27,TRBJ2-2,-,-,CASSNRGGTGELFF,TGTGCCAGCAGTAACAGGGGGGGCACCGGGGAGCTGTTTTTT
TRBV6-5,TRBJ1-5,few,-,CASSASQIQPQHF,TGTGCCAGCAGTGCCTCTCAAATTCAGCCCCAGCATTTT
TRBV11-2,TRBJ2-5,-,-,CASSPTRRDQETQYF,TGTGCCAGCAGCCCAACCCGGCGGGATCAAGAGACCCAGTACTTC
TRBV13,TRBJ2-5,few,-,CASSPSGTKQETQYF,TGTGCCAGCAGTCCATCCGGGACGAAACAAGAGACCCAGTACTTC
TRBV3-1,TRBJ2-1,-,-,CASSQAKRSSPDNEQFF,TGTGCCAGCAGCCAAGCTAAAAGAAGCTCGCCGGACAATGAGCAGTTCTTC
TRBV12-3/TRBV12-4,TRBJ2-2,few,-,CASSPDGVPNTGELFF,TGTGCCAGCAGCCCCGACGGAGTCCCGAACACCGGGGAGCTGTTTTTT
TRBV7-9,TRBJ2-3,few,-,CASSNPDTDTQYF,TGTGCCAGCAGCAACCCGGACACAGATACGCAGTATTTT
TRBV7-8,TRBJ2-2,-,-,CASSSTLRVYTGELFF,TGTGCCAGCAGCTCGACGTTGCGGGTGTACACCGGGGAGCTGTTTTTT
TRBV6-1,TRBJ1-1,-,-,CASSYSQPSLTEAFF,TGTGCCAGCAGTTATTCACAGCCCTCCCTCACTGAAGCTTTCTTT
TRBV11-2,TRBJ2-5,once,TRBD2,CASFSSGGAGETQYF,TGTGCCAGCTTTTCTAGCGGGGGGGCAGGAGAGACCCAGTACTTC
TRBV5-6,TRBJ2-7,few,-,CASSGKTRGPYEQYF,TGTGCCAGCAGCGGGAAGACTAGAGGGCCCTACGAGCAGTACTTC
TRBV7-9,TRBJ1-4,few,-,CASSLGGFGEKLFF,TGTGCCAGCAGCTTAGGGGGGTTTGGTGAAAAACTGTTTTTT
TRBV7-6,TRBJ1-5,-,-,CASSLGSGYQPQHF,TGTGCCAGCAGCTTAGGGTCAGGGTACCAGCCCCAGCATTTT
TRBV20-1,TRBJ2-2,few,-,CSASILVAGELFF,TGCAGTGCTAGTATCTTAGTTGCCGGGGAGCTGTTTTTT
TRBV11-1,TRBJ1-1,many,-,CASSFRSQAGTEAFF,TGTGCCAGCAGCTTCCGGTCTCAGGCGGGGACTGAAGCTTTCTTT
TRBV28,TRBJ2-3,-,TRBD2,CASSQGLAGADTQYF,TGTGCCAGCAGTCAAGGACTAGCGGGGGCAGATACGCAGTATTTT
TRBV12-3/TRBV12-4,TRBJ1-1,-,-,CASSWTESGEAFF,TGTGCCAGCAGTTGGACAGAGTCCGGTGAAGCTTTCTTT
TRBV27,TRBJ2-5,-,-,CASSLPRKETQYF,TGTGCCAGCAGCCTGCCGAGGAAAGAGACCCAGTACTTC
TRBV6-5,TRBJ1-5,-,-,CASSYDVRYQPQHF,TGTGCCAGCAGTTATGACGTGCGTTATCAGCCCCAGCATTTT
TRBV12-3/TRBV12-4,TRBJ2-5,many,-,CASSFSGGLETQYF,TGCGCCAGCAGTTTCTCCGGGGGGCTTGAGACCCAGTACTTC
TRBV6-1,TRBJ2-6,-,-,CASSELGVSGANVLTF,TGTGCCAGCAGTGAATTGGGTGTCTCTGGGGCCAACGTCCTGACTTTC
TRBV25-1,TRBJ2-2,-,-,CASNSAVVSRGNTGELFF,TGTGCCAGCAATTCGGCAGTCGTGAGCCGAGGGAACACCGGGGAGCTGTTTTTT
TRBV6-5,TRBJ1-6,-,-,CASSYSHSSYNSPLHF,TGTGCCAGCAGTTACTCTCATAGCTCCTATAATTCACCCCTCCACTTT
TRBV6-6,TRBJ2-2,-,-,CASSYPQGGANTGELFF,TGTGCCAGCAGTTACCCCCAGGGGGGAGCGAACACCGGGGAGCTGTTTTTT
TRBV6-1,TRBJ2-3,few,-,CASRPLEGGTDTQYF,TGTGCCAGCAGACCCCTGGAGGGTGGCACAGATACGCAGTATTTT
TRBV6-2/TRBV6-3,TRBJ1-2,-,-,CASSYRLRVILLYGYTF,TGTGCCAGCAGTTACCGCCTTAGGGTCATCCTACTCTATGGCTACACCTTC
TRBV20-1,TRBJ1-2,few,-,CSARVPAGEYGYTF,TGCAGTGCTAGAGTACCGGCAGGTGAATATGGCTACACCTTC
TRBV5-1,TRBJ2-6,-,-,CARSPRGAGANVLTF,TGCGCCAGGAGTCCCAGGGGGGCTGGGGCCAACGTCCTGACTTTC
TRBV28,TRBJ2-1,once,-,CANSLGYGAASYNEQFF,TGTGCCAACAGTTTAGGCTATGGAGCGGCCTCCTACAATGAGCAGTTCTTC
TRBV6-6,TRBJ2-1,-,TRBD2,CASSSSGVPYNEQFF,TGTGCCAGCAGCAGCAGCGGGGTACCCTACAATGAGCAGTTCTTC
TRBV7-2,TRBJ1-6,many,-,CASSLGRWGDNSPLHF,TGTGCCAGCAGCTTAGGTCGATGGGGAGATAATTCACCCCTCCACTTT